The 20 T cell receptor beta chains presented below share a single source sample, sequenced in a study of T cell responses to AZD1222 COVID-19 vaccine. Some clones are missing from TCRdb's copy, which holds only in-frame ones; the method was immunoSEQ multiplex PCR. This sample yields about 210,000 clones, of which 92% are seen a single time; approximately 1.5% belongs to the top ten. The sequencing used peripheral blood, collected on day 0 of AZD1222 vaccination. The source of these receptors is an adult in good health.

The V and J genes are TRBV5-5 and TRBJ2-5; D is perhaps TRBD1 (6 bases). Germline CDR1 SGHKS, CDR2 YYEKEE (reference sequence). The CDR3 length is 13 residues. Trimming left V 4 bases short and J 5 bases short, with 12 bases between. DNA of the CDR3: TGTGCCAGCAGCCTGGGGGCCGGGGAGACCCAGTACTTC. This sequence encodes CASSLGAGETQYF.

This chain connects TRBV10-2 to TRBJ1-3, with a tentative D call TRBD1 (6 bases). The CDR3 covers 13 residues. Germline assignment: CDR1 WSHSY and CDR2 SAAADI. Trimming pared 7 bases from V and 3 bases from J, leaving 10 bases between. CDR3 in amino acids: CASTGQLGNTIYF. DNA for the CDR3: TGCGCCAGCACCGGACAGCTTGGAAACACCATATATTTT.

The CDR3 region is CASSVAYEQYF. In nucleotides, the CDR3 is TGTGCCAGCAGCGTAGCTTACGAGCAGTACTTC. The chain joins TRBV9 to TRBJ2-7; D gene ambiguous. The germline V gene encodes CDR1 SGDLS and CDR2 YYNGEE. The CDR3 loop spans 11 amino acids. V was shortened by 0 bases and J by 4 bases, with 2 bases between the two germline ends.

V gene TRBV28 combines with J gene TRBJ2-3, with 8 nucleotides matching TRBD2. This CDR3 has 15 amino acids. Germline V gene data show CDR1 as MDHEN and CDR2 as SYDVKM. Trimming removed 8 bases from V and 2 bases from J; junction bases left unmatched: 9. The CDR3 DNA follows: TGTGCCAGCGGCTCCTCGGGGGGGCCCACAGATACGCAGTATTTT. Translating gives CASGSSGGPTDTQYF.

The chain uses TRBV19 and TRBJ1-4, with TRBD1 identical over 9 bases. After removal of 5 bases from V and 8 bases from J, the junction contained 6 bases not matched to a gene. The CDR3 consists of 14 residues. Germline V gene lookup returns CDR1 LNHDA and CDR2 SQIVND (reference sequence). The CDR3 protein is CASSLRTGAEKLFF. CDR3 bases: TGTGCCAGTAGTCTTCGGACAGGGGCCGAAAAACTGTTTTTT.

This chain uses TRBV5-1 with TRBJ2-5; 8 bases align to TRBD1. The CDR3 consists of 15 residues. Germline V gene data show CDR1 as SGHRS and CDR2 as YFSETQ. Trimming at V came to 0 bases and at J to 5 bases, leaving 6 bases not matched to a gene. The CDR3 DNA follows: TGCGCCAGCAGCTTGGCCCTCAGGGGGCGGGAGACCCAGTACTTC. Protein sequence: CASSLALRGRETQYF.

The CDR3 DNA sequence: TGTGCCAGCAGCCCACAGGGTTCCCTGGGAAACACCATATATTTT. It encodes CASSPQGSLGNTIYF. The chain employs TRBV11-2 and TRBJ1-3, with a weak D call TRBD1 (6 bases). The ends were cut back, 5 bases at V and 4 bases at J, with 15 bases in the middle. This CDR3 is 15 amino acids long. The germline gives CDR1 SGHAT, CDR2 FQNNGV.

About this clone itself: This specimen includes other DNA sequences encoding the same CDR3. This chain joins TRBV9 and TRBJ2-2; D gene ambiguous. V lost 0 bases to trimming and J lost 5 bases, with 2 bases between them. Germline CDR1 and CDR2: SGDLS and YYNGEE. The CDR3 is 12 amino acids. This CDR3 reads CASSVVTGELFF. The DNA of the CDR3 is TGTGCCAGCAGCGTAGTTACCGGGGAGCTGTTTTTT.

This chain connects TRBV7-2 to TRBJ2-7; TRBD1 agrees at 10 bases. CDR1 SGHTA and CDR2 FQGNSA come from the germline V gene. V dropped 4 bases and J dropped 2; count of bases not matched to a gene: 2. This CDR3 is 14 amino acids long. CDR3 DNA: TGTGCCAGCAGCTCCGGACAGGGGGCCTACGAGCAGTACTTC. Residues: CASSSGQGAYEQYF.

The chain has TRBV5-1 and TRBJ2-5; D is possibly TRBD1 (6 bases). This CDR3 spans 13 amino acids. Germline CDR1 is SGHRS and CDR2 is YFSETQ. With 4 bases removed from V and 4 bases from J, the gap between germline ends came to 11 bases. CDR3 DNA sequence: TGCGCCAGCAGCGCTGGGACATCAGAGACCCAGTACTTC. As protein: CASSAGTSETQYF.

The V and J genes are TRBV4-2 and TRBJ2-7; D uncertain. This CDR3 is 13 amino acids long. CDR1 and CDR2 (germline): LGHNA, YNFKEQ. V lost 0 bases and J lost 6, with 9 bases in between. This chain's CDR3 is CASSQDSASEQYF. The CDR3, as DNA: TGTGCCAGCAGCCAAGATTCCGCCTCCGAGCAGTACTTC.

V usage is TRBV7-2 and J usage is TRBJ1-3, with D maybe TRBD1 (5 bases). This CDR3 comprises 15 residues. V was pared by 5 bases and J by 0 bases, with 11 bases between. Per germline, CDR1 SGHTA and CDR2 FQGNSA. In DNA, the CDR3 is TGTGCCAGCAGCGCCGGGGGTAACTCTGGAAACACCATATATTTT. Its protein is CASSAGGNSGNTIYF.

Written as DNA, the CDR3 is TGTGCCAGCAGTTCGGATGGAAACACCATATATTTT. It yields the protein CASSSDGNTIYF. The chain joins TRBV6-5 to TRBJ1-3; no definite D call. V shed 4 bases and J shed 3 bases, with 4 bases lying between them. CDR3 length: 12 residues. The germline V gene has CDR1 MNHEY and CDR2 SVGAGI.

Here the CDR3 reads CAWSVGRAFF. In nucleotides, the CDR3 is TGTGCCTGGAGTGTGGGTCGAGCTTTCTTT. The chain carries TRBV30 and TRBJ1-1, with unresolved D. The CDR3 contains 10 residues. Germline loops: CDR1 GTSNPN, CDR2 SVGIG (reference sequence). Trimming removed 0 bases from V and 10 bases from J, with 6 bases in between. The variable domain in full, completed from reference TRBV30 and TRBJ1-1, reads SQTIHQWPATLVQPVGSPLSLECTVEGTSNPNLYWYRQAAGRGLQLLFYSVGIGQISSEVPQNLSASRPQDRQFILSSKKLLLSDSGFYLCAWSVGRAFFGQGTRLTVV.

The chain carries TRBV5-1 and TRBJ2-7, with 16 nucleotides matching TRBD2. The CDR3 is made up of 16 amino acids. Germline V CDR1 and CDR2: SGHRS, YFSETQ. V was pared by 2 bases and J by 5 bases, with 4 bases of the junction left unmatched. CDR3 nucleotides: TGCGCCAGCAGCTTACCGGGACTAGCGGGGGGGGACGAGCAGTACTTC. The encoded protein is CASSLPGLAGGDEQYF.

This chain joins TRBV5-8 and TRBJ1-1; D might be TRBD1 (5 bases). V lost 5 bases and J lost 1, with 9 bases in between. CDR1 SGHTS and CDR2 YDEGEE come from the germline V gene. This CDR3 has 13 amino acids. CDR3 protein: CASRRQRNTEAFF. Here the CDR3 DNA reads TGTGCCAGCAGAAGACAGAGGAACACTGAAGCTTTCTTT.

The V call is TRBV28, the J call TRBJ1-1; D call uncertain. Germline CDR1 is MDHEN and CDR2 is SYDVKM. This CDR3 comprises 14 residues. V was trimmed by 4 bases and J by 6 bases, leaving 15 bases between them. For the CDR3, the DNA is TGTGCCAGCAGTTCCCCAGGCGGTTTGCCTGAAGCTTTCTTT. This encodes CASSSPGGLPEAFF.

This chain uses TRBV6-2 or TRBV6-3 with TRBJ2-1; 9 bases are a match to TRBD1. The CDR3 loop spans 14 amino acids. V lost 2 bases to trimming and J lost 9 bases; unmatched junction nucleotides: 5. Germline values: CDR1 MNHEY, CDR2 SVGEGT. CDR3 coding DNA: TGTGCCAGCAGTTACGAGACAGGGGGGACTGAGCAGTTCTTC. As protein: CASSYETGGTEQFF.

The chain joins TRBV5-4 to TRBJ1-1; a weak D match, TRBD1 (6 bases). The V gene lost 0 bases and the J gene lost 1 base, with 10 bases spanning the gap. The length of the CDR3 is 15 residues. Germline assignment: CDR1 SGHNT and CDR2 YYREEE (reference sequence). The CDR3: CASSLEGGPNTEAFF. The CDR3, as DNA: TGTGCCAGCAGCTTGGAGGGGGGCCCGAACACTGAAGCTTTCTTT.

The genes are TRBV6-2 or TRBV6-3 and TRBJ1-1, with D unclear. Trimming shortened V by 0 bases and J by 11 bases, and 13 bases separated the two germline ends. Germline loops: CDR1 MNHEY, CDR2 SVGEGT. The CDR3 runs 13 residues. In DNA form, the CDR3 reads TGTGCCAGCAGTTACTCGGGTCCAGCGTTGGCTTTCTTT. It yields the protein CASSYSGPALAFF.